One and the same sample provided the 13 T cell receptor beta chains below, sequenced in a study of control samples from healthy donors and cancer patients. Clones were read by immunoSEQ multiplex PCR, and TCRdb kept only the in-frame ones, dropping some. The data contain some 140,000 clones, 75% to 90% of them singletons. Sequences were obtained from blood. The source of these receptors is a woman between 25 and 40 years old in good health.

This chain uses TRBV13 with TRBJ2-7, with 8 bases identical to TRBD1. Trimming cost V 1 base and J 3 bases; bases outside gene matches: 5. The CDR3 loop spans 15 amino acids. Germline V gene data show CDR1 as PRHDT and CDR2 as FYEKMQ (reference sequence). The DNA for the CDR3 is TGTGCCAGCAGCTTAGTTCGACAGGGGCGCTACGAGCAGTACTTC. This encodes CASSLVRQGRYEQYF.

This chain joins TRBV24-1 and TRBJ2-6; D gene ambiguous. This CDR3 has 16 residues. V lost 1 base and J 2 bases, leaving 8 bases between the germline ends. From germline, CDR1 is KGHDR and CDR2 SFDVKD. In DNA, the CDR3 is TGTGCCACCAGTGATTTTAGTCAGACTGGGGCCAACGTCCTGACTTTC. This codes for CATSDFSQTGANVLTF.

The genes are TRBV7-9 and TRBJ2-7; D might be TRBD1 (6 bases). The CDR3 contains 14 residues. V lost 1 base and J 9 bases, leaving 16 bases between the germline ends. Germline V gene lookup returns CDR1 SEHNR and CDR2 FQNEAQ (reference sequence). CDR3 nucleotides: TGTGCCAGCAGCTTAGGGGACATAGCTACGTCGCAGTACTTC. Its translation is CASSLGDIATSQYF.

The J gene is TRBJ2-2, the V gene TRBV7-3, with D perhaps matching TRBD2 (6 bases). V shed 5 bases and J shed 2 bases, with 9 bases lying between them. The CDR3 runs to 14 residues. The germline gives CDR1 SGHTA, CDR2 FQGTGA. CDR3 coding DNA: TGTGCCAGCAGCCGAGCGGGCAACACCGGGGAGCTGTTTTTT. Its translation is CASSRAGNTGELFF.

The rearrangement links TRBV11-2 to TRBJ2-1, with 11 positions matching TRBD2. The CDR3 covers 17 residues. The ends lost 2 bases at V and 4 bases at J; junction bases unmatched: 7. Germline assignment: CDR1 SGHAT and CDR2 FQNNGV. The CDR3 nucleotides are TGTGCCAGCAGCTTATTGTGGCTAGCGGGAGGATACAATGAGCAGTTCTTC. It encodes CASSLLWLAGGYNEQFF.

The chain joins TRBV10-1 to TRBJ2-7; D unclear. CDR1 is WNHNN, CDR2 SYGVQD, per germline (reference sequence). Trimming took off 4 bases at V and 9 bases at J, with 19 bases between the two ends. This CDR3 spans 14 amino acids. The CDR3 spells CASSARLPAIGQYF. DNA of the CDR3: TGCGCCAGCAGTGCGAGGCTCCCGGCCATAGGGCAGTACTTC.

The chain uses TRBV3-1 (or the pseudogene TRBV3-2) and TRBJ2-4, with unresolved D. Trimming cost V 2 bases and J 0 bases, with 8 bases left between them. Germline CDR1 LGHDT, CDR2 YNNKEL (reference sequence). This CDR3 spans 15 amino acids. DNA of the CDR3: TGTGCCAGCAGCCAACGACCGATAGCCAAAAACATTCAGTACTTC. Translation gives CASSQRPIAKNIQYF.

This clone was picked up one time. This chain joins TRBV19 and TRBJ2-1, with D unclear. The CDR3 length is 17 residues. Trimming took off 6 bases at V and 3 bases at J, with 21 bases between the two ends. Germline values: CDR1 LNHDA, CDR2 SQIVND (reference sequence). CDR3 sequence reads: CASRGGEGILGYNEQFF. The CDR3 bases are TGTGCCAGTAGAGGCGGAGAAGGTATTCTTGGCTACAATGAGCAGTTCTTC.

The chain couples TRBV19 to TRBJ2-2; 7 nucleotides line up with TRBD1. This CDR3 spans 16 amino acids. V dropped 1 base and J dropped 3; count of bases not matched to a gene: 5. Per germline, CDR1 LNHDA and CDR2 SQIVND (reference sequence). The CDR3 coding sequence is TGTGCCAGTAGTATAGTCCGGGACAGCTACACCGGGGAGCTGTTTTTT. Its translation is CASSIVRDSYTGELFF.

The J gene is TRBJ2-1, the V gene TRBV11-2, with D tentatively TRBD2 (6 bases). V lost 4 bases and J 10 bases, leaving 14 bases between the germline ends. The germline V gene encodes CDR1 SGHAT and CDR2 FQNNGV. The CDR3 has 13 residues. The CDR3 nucleotides read TGTGCCAGCAGCTCCGTAAGACTAGTAGAGCAGTTCTTC. It translates to CASSSVRLVEQFF.

This clone was counted between two and nine times. The chain employs TRBV6-5 and TRBJ1-1; D is ambiguous. The CDR3 covers 15 residues. V lost 5 bases, J lost 3 bases, and 16 bases lay in between. The germline V gene has CDR1 MNHEY and CDR2 SVGAGI. DNA of the CDR3: TGTGCCAGCAGTCTAGGGCCCTTGGAGTACACTGAAGCTTTCTTT. Translation: CASSLGPLEYTEAFF.

The gene calls are TRBV28 and TRBJ2-3; 16 bases map to TRBD2. The CDR3 has 19 amino acids. V trimming: 5 bases; J trimming: 0 bases; junction bases outside the gene matches: 8. Germline assignment: CDR1 MDHEN and CDR2 SYDVKM. The CDR3 spells CASSRGLAGGISSTDTQYF. The CDR3 bases are TGTGCCAGCAGTCGGGGACTAGCGGGAGGGATATCTAGCACAGATACGCAGTATTTT.

J is TRBJ2-3 and V is TRBV19, with D perhaps TRBD2 (6 bases). Germline V gene lookup returns CDR1 LNHDA and CDR2 SQIVND (reference sequence). This CDR3 is 14 amino acids long. The V end was cut by 5 bases, the J end by 0 bases, with 9 bases between. CDR3 sequence (DNA): TGTGCCAGTAGTCCGGGGGACAGCACAGATACGCAGTATTTT. Amino acid sequence: CASSPGDSTDTQYF.